Below are 7 T cell receptor beta chains sequenced from a single sample in a study of T cell responses to AZD1222 COVID-19 vaccine. Profiled with immunoSEQ multiplex PCR; TCRdb holds only in-frame clones, not every one. The repertoire holds approximately 50,000 clones, with 70% to 80% as singletons. The specimen comprised peripheral blood, sampled 28 days after the second AZD1222 dose. Source of these receptors: an adult who received the AZD1222 COVID-19 vaccine.

This rearrangement joins TRBV7-8 to TRBJ2-7; D ambiguous. The CDR3 runs to 13 residues. CDR1 and CDR2 from the germline V gene are SGHVS and FQNEAQ. Trimming stripped 4 bases from V and 9 bases from J, with 16 bases between. CDR3 coding DNA: TGTGCCAGCAGCTCCGTCCCACGGTTAGGGCAGTACTTC. Encoded protein: CASSSVPRLGQYF.

This clone was detected only once. The chain has TRBV28 and TRBJ1-3, with D possibly being TRBD1 (5 bases). V was clipped by 2 bases and J by 1 base, with 9 bases between them. This CDR3 is 15 amino acids long. In germline, CDR1 is MDHEN, CDR2 SYDVKM. CDR3 nucleotides: TGTGCCAGCAGTTTAACAGGTAGTTCTGGAAACACCATATATTTT. Protein sequence: CASSLTGSSGNTIYF.

The V call is TRBV7-9, the J call TRBJ2-2; D not certain. V lost 3 bases, J lost 6 bases, and 14 bases lay in between. This CDR3 spans 15 amino acids. Germline CDR1 and CDR2: SEHNR and FQNEAQ (reference sequence). DNA of the CDR3: TGTGCCAGCAGCTTCGGTTCAGGAAGGGCCGGGGAGCTGTTTTTT. The encoded protein is CASSFGSGRAGELFF.

This chain joins TRBV25-1 and TRBJ1-2, with D unclear. In germline, CDR1 is MGHDK, CDR2 SYGVNS. The ends were cut back, 4 bases at V and 1 base at J, with 10 bases in the middle. The CDR3 loop spans 14 amino acids. The CDR3 region has the DNA TGTGCCAGCAGTGGTTCGGGGATTAACTATGGCTACACCTTC. It is translated as CASSGSGINYGYTF.

This clone came up once. CDR3 in amino acids: CASSQTRDQPQHF. The CDR3 DNA sequence: TGTGCCAGCAGCCAGACCCGGGATCAGCCCCAGCATTTT. V is TRBV3-1 (or the pseudogene TRBV3-2) and J is TRBJ1-5; D gene ambiguous. V gave up 3 bases and J gave up 5 bases, with 8 bases separating them. This CDR3 has 13 residues. The germline gives CDR1 LGHDT, CDR2 YNNKEL (reference sequence).

This clone came up a few times. The CDR3 region has the DNA TGCGCCAGCCGAGAGCAGCTTAATTCACCCCTCCACTTT. It yields the protein CASREQLNSPLHF. This rearrangement joins TRBV10-2 to TRBJ1-6; no clear D. The CDR3 sequence is 13 residues long. Germline lookup yields CDR1 WSHSY and CDR2 SAAADI. V lost 8 bases and J lost 6, with 11 bases in between.

The genes are TRBV27 and TRBJ2-6; D is perhaps TRBD1 (5 bases). The V gene's germline CDR1 is MNHEY and CDR2 SMNVEV (reference sequence). V was trimmed by 6 bases and J by 2 bases, leaving 8 bases between them. The CDR3 is 14 residues long. CDR3 sequence (DNA): TGTGCCAGCAGCAGGGAAGCTGGGGCCAACGTCCTGACTTTC. It specifies CASSREAGANVLTF.